Listed here are 13 T cell receptor beta chains from one sample, sequenced in a study of vaccination and CD4 T cells after COVID-19. For these TCRs, the target antigens are not known. The treatment here: roughly 11-day PBMC culture with coronavirus spike peptide pools or control peptides (ViraFEST assay). Once obtained from cultured CD4+ T cells, the DNA was sequenced using the Oncomine TCR Beta short-read assay. TCRdb re-called the PCR reads through MiXCR, storing one row per CDR3 protein. The table has 9,500 to 15,000 distinct CDR3 sequences, around 41% seen once; the top ten hold under 25%. The sequenced sample consisted of cultured CD4+ T cells from blood. The origin of the receptors is a human donor with COVID-19.

This rearrangement joins TRBV6-1 to TRBJ2-1; 9 positions match TRBD1. CDR3 length: 14 amino acids. Germline lookup yields CDR1 MNHNS and CDR2 SASEGT. Trimming removed 6 bases from V and 9 bases from J; junction bases left unmatched: 9. The CDR3 region has the DNA TGTGCCAGCAGACGGGACAGGGACTTGTTTGAGCAGTTCTTC. It is translated as CASRRDRDLFEQFF.

This clonotype has only a few counts. The V call is TRBV10-3, the J call TRBJ2-1, with 8 bases identical to TRBD2. With V trimmed by 1 base and J by 0 bases, 5 bases remained unmatched. This CDR3 has 17 residues. The germline V gene encodes CDR1 ENHRY and CDR2 SYGVKD. CDR3 DNA sequence: TGTGCCATCAGTGAGTTCACCGGGACTAGCTCCTACAATGAGCAGTTCTTC. This sequence encodes CAISEFTGTSSYNEQFF.

This chain connects TRBV12-3 or TRBV12-4 to TRBJ1-2; D perhaps matches TRBD1 (6 bases). The CDR3 spans 17 residues. With 7 bases removed from V and 7 bases from J, the gap between germline ends came to 28 bases. The DNA of the CDR3 is TGTGCCAGCACTCCCCGGGGGGCGTTAAATAGGAGGCTTGGCTACACCTTC. Amino acid sequence: CASTPRGALNRRLGYTF.

The V call is TRBV12-3 or TRBV12-4, the J call TRBJ2-5; D is possibly TRBD1 (6 bases). V lost 6 bases and J 5 bases, leaving 13 bases between the germline ends. The CDR3 sequence is 13 residues long. The CDR3 reads CASRPGGWETQYF. CDR3 sequence (DNA): TGTGCCAGCAGGCCTGGGGGCTGGGAGACCCAGTACTTC.

This clonotype was detected a few times. This chain uses TRBV28 with TRBJ1-2; maybe TRBD1 (6 bases). Germline CDR1 reads MDHEN; CDR2 reads SYDVKM. The CDR3 loop spans 15 amino acids. Trimming cost V 7 bases and J 7 bases, with 22 bases left between them. In DNA, the CDR3 is TGTGCCAGCAACTTGCCACAGGGATCATTTTCTGGCTACACCTTC. Translated: CASNLPQGSFSGYTF.

This clonotype appeared a single time. The V call is TRBV10-3, the J call TRBJ2-6; 9 bases fit TRBD2. The CDR3 runs to 17 residues. The V and J ends lost 2 bases and 0 bases, in that order; junction bases with no gene match: 2. Germline assignment: CDR1 ENHRY and CDR2 SYGVKD. CDR3 nucleotides: TGTGCCATCAGTGAGGCGGGGGGGAGCTCTGGGGCCAACGTCCTGACTTTC. Encoded protein: CAISEAGGSSGANVLTF.

The gene calls are TRBV19 and TRBJ2-7; 13 bases are a match to TRBD2. Germline CDR1 and CDR2: LNHDA and SQIVND (reference sequence). After removal of 5 bases from V and 6 bases from J, the junction contained 10 bases not matched to a gene. CDR3 length: 16 amino acids. The CDR3 is CASSLGLAGLATEQYF. For the CDR3, the DNA is TGTGCCAGTAGTCTGGGACTAGCGGGGCTTGCTACCGAGCAGTACTTC.

The chain employs TRBV21-1 and TRBJ2-7; the DNA was not compared with TRBD1, the D call given in the table. TRBV21-1 is recorded as a pseudogene. This CDR3 has 13 residues. The CDR3 nucleotides are TGTGCCAGCGTGAGCCAGGGTACCTACGAGCAGTACTTC. It yields the protein CASVSQGTYEQYF.

This chain joins TRBV12-3 or TRBV12-4 and TRBJ2-7, with unresolved D. Between the trimmed V and J ends, which lost 6 bases and 0 bases, there was a span of 6 bases. This CDR3 comprises 12 residues. This chain's CDR3 is CASSRSSYEQYF. CDR3 nucleotide sequence: TGTGCCAGCAGCCGAAGCTCCTACGAGCAGTACTTC.

This clonotype showed up just a few times. The V and J genes are TRBV20-1 and TRBJ1-2; D is possibly TRBD1 (5 bases). The germline gives CDR1 DFQATT, CDR2 SNEGSKA (reference sequence). This CDR3 is built from 13 residues. V was trimmed by 3 bases and J by 2 bases, leaving 10 bases between them. The CDR3 nucleotides are TGCAGTGCTAGGGGGGACCGGAACTATGGCTACACCTTC. This translates into CSARGDRNYGYTF.

In this sample, this clonotype turned up a few times. This rearrangement joins TRBV6-2 or TRBV6-3 to TRBJ2-3; TRBD2 matches at 12 bases. Trimming removed 0 bases from V and 4 bases from J; junction bases left unmatched: 5. CDR3 size: 17 residues. CDR1 and CDR2 from the germline V gene are MNHEY and SVGEGT. The CDR3 nucleotides are TGTGCCAGCAGTTACTCTGGACTAGCGGGGAGGGCAGATACGCAGTATTTT. It yields the protein CASSYSGLAGRADTQYF.

This clonotype was observed a few times. The rearrangement joins TRBV30 to TRBJ2-5; 11 bases are shared with TRBD1. V gave up 3 bases and J gave up 5 bases; unmatched junction bases: 8. The CDR3 runs 15 residues. The germline V gene encodes CDR1 GTSNPN and CDR2 SVGIG (reference sequence). CDR3 DNA: TGTGCCTGGAGCACCGGGACAGGGGGGGCGGAGACCCAGTACTTC. Its translation is CAWSTGTGGAETQYF.

V and J are TRBV20-1 and TRBJ2-7; D may be TRBD1 (6 bases). The germline V and J ends were trimmed by 5 bases and 4 bases, with 12 bases remaining between them. Germline CDR1 reads DFQATT; CDR2 reads SNEGSKA (reference sequence). The CDR3 loop spans 12 amino acids. This chain's CDR3 is CSASPRGYEQYF. DNA of the CDR3: TGCAGTGCTTCCCCCAGGGGATACGAGCAGTACTTC.